Presented here are 10 T cell receptor beta chains from one specimen sequenced in a study of cytomegalovirus exposure and HLA in healthy donors. The PCR ran on 60 Vbeta and 13 Jbeta primers. TCRdb's table, derived via immunoSEQ multiplex PCR, lists solely in-frame clones and lacks some. The table includes 65,000 to 90,000 clones, around three quarters detected once. Specimen: PBMCs. The receptors shown here come from a young man in good health and CMV-seronegative.

The chain couples TRBV7-6 to TRBJ2-5, with a tentative D call TRBD1 (5 bases). The CDR3 spans 14 residues. Germline V gene data show CDR1 as SGHVS and CDR2 as FNYEAQ. V was clipped by 4 bases and J by 2 bases, with 11 bases between them. The CDR3 here is CASSSSTVQETQYF. CDR3 nucleotide sequence: TGTGCCAGCAGCTCATCGACAGTTCAAGAGACCCAGTACTTC.

The chain recombines TRBV11-3 with TRBJ2-1; 8 bases match TRBD2. V shed 5 bases, J shed 10 bases, and the junction held 7 bases outside the gene matches. Germline V gene data show CDR1 as SGHNT and CDR2 as YENEEA. This CDR3 comprises 13 residues. The CDR3 DNA sequence: TGTGCCAGCAGCGTTAGCGGGATGGGGGAGCAGTTCTTC. Its translation: CASSVSGMGEQFF.

The V gene is TRBV28, the J gene TRBJ2-7, with 10 bases fitting TRBD2. The CDR3 has 14 amino acids. Germline lookup yields CDR1 MDHEN and CDR2 SYDVKM. The trim removed 5 bases at V and 2 bases at J, leaving 3 bases unmatched. For the CDR3, the DNA is TGTGCCAGCAGTCCGAGCGGGGGGGCCTACGAGCAGTACTTC. Translation: CASSPSGGAYEQYF.

V usage is TRBV19 and J usage is TRBJ1-4; maybe TRBD1 (5 bases). V was clipped by 5 bases and J by 2 bases, with 12 bases between them. This CDR3 region has 15 residues. Looked up from germline, CDR1 is LNHDA and CDR2 is SQIVND (reference sequence). The CDR3 loop is CASSAQGLTNEKLFF. CDR3 DNA sequence: TGTGCCAGTAGTGCCCAGGGTTTGACTAATGAAAAACTGTTTTTT.

The chain recombines TRBV10-3 with TRBJ1-4; D possibly corresponds to TRBD1 (6 bases). Trimming removed 6 bases at V and 8 bases at J, with 13 bases between. The CDR3 has 13 residues. Germline lookup yields CDR1 ENHRY and CDR2 SYGVKD. The CDR3, as DNA: TGTGCCATCAGGGCAGGGGTCGGGGAAAAACTGTTTTTT. It is translated as CAIRAGVGEKLFF.

V usage is TRBV6-5 and J usage is TRBJ1-5, with TRBD1 matching over 7 bases. J lost 5 bases, V lost 6 bases, and 7 bases had no gene match. The CDR3 covers 14 residues. CDR1 MNHEY and CDR2 SVGAGI come from the germline V gene. CDR3 sequence reads: CASSRTGRYQPQHF. DNA of the CDR3: TGTGCCAGCAGCCGGACAGGAAGGTATCAGCCCCAGCATTTT.

The table lists this clone with a count of one. V is TRBV11-2 and J is TRBJ2-6; D may be TRBD2 (6 bases). The CDR3 is 15 amino acids. V lost 1 base, J lost 2 bases, and 6 bases lay in between. Germline lookup yields CDR1 SGHAT and CDR2 FQNNGV. CDR3 bases: TGTGCCAGCAGCTTAGGGAGGGCTGGGGCCAACGTCCTGACTTTC. It codes for CASSLGRAGANVLTF.

The CDR3 sequence: CASGASNTGELFF. CDR3 bases: TGTGCCAGTGGGGCCTCGAACACCGGGGAGCTGTTTTTT. The gene calls are TRBV7-9 and TRBJ2-2, with D possibly being TRBD1 (5 bases). The length of the CDR3 is 13 residues. Trimming removed 9 bases from V and 0 bases from J, with 8 bases in between. Looked up from germline, CDR1 is SEHNR and CDR2 is FQNEAQ (reference sequence). The full variable domain, with the rest looked up from reference TRBV7-9 and TRBJ2-2, is DTGVSQNPRHKITKRGQNVTFRCDPISEHNRLYWYRQTLGQGPEFLTYFQNEAQLEKSRLLSDRFSAERPKGSFSTLEIQRTEQGDSAMYLCASGASNTGELFFGEGSRLTVL.

The rearrangement joins TRBV7-6 to TRBJ2-2, with D perhaps matching TRBD2 (5 bases). The V end was cut by 3 bases, the J end by 5 bases, with 13 bases between. CDR1 is SGHVS and CDR2 is FNYEAQ in the germline V gene. The CDR3 runs 15 residues. CDR3 protein: CASSLREMRTGELFF. The CDR3 bases are TGTGCCAGCAGCTTGAGGGAAATGAGAACCGGGGAGCTGTTTTTT.

The chain links TRBV9 to TRBJ2-3; 9 bases align to TRBD1. Trimming took 1 base from V and 3 from J; bases not matched to a gene: 6. The CDR3 consists of 16 residues. Germline CDR1 reads SGDLS; CDR2 reads YYNGEE. The CDR3 here is CASSVKTGTGTDTQYF. The CDR3, as DNA: TGTGCCAGCAGCGTAAAAACCGGGACAGGGACAGATACGCAGTATTTT.